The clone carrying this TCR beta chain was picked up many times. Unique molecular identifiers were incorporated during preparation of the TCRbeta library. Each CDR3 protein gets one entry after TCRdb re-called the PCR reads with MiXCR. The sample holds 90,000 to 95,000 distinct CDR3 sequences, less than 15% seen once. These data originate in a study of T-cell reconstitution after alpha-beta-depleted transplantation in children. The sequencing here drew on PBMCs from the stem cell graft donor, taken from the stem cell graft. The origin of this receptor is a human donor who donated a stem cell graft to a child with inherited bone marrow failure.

Here the CDR3 reads CASSLGPGEHGYTF. The CDR3 DNA reads as TGCGCCAGCAGCTTGGGTCCGGGAGAACATGGCTACACCTTC. The chain carries TRBV5-1 and TRBJ1-2; D is unclear. V dropped 0 bases and J dropped 6 bases, with 12 bases sitting between them. CDR1 and CDR2 (germline): SGHRS, YFSETQ. The CDR3 runs to 14 residues.